A single sample gave rise to the 9 T cell receptor beta chains below, sequenced in a study of T cells in Graves' hyperthyroidism and ophthalmopathy. What was amplified from RNA transcripts were TCR beta CDR3 regions. An initial round of RT-PCR targeting the TCR CDR3 relied on the HTBI primer set. One entry per CDR3 protein, called by TCRdb with MiXCR from the multiplex PCR reads. The sample records around 560,000 distinct CDR3 sequences, 16% being singletons. The sample comprised blood. The receptors derive from a young woman with Graves' hyperthyroidism.

The CDR3 coding sequence is TGCAGCTCTCCCCTCGGGGGGGGGGCCGGCATCGGTACGCAGTATTTT. Encoded protein: CSSPLGGGAGIGTQYF. The genes are TRBV20-1 and TRBJ2-3, with 8 bases that match TRBD2. This CDR3 is 16 amino acids long. In germline, CDR1 is DFQATT, CDR2 SNEGSKA (reference sequence).

The V call is TRBV27, the J call TRBJ1-6; no firm D call. CDR3 length: 14 residues. V was trimmed by 3 bases and J by 6 bases, leaving 9 bases between them. CDR1 and CDR2 (germline): MNHEY, SMNVEV (reference sequence). The CDR3 sequence: CASSFWDGNSPLHF. The CDR3, as DNA: TGTGCCAGCAGTTTTTGGGATGGTAATTCACCCCTCCACTTT.

This clonotype was detected only a few times. V is TRBV20-1 and J is TRBJ2-7; 8 bases line up with TRBD1. Trimming removed 5 bases from V and 2 bases from J; junction bases left unmatched: 5. Per the germline V gene, CDR1 is DFQATT and CDR2 is SNEGSKA (reference sequence). The CDR3 sequence is 13 residues long. CDR3 sequence (DNA): TGCAGTGCTTCGGACAGGGAGCCCTACGAGCAGTACTTC. It codes for CSASDREPYEQYF.

The genes are TRBV9 and TRBJ2-6, with no clear D. The length of the CDR3 is 18 residues. Germline V lookup: CDR1 SGDLS, CDR2 YYNGEE. The V and J ends lost 3 bases and 0 bases respectively, with 16 bases between them. The CDR3 DNA reads as TGTGCCAGCAGCGGGTCTGGGGTCCTAGGCTCTGGGGCCAACGTCCTGACTTTC. Protein sequence: CASSGSGVLGSGANVLTF. Drawing the rest from reference TRBV9 and TRBJ2-6, the complete variable domain is DSGVTQTPKHLITATGQRVTLRCSPRSGDLSVYWYQQSLDQGLQFLIQYYNGEERAKGNILERFSAQQFPDLHSELNLSSLELGDSALYFCASSGSGVLGSGANVLTFGAGSRLTVL.

The table lists this clonotype with many counts. This chain joins TRBV24-1 and TRBJ2-1; tentative D call: TRBD2 (5 bases). Trimming cost V 3 bases and J 0 bases, with 17 bases left between them. From germline, CDR1 is KGHDR and CDR2 SFDVKD. This CDR3 contains 18 residues. DNA of the CDR3: TGTGCCACCAGTGATACCCGCGGCGTTGGGAGCTCCTACAATGAGCAGTTCTTC. Amino acid sequence: CATSDTRGVGSSYNEQFF.

This clonotype was counted many times. CDR3 in DNA: TGTGCCAGCAGTTGGGGGGAGAACTATGGCTACACCTTC. It codes for CASSWGENYGYTF. The chain carries TRBV12-3 or TRBV12-4 and TRBJ1-2, with D possibly TRBD1 on 5 matching bases. The ends were cut back, 4 bases at V and 2 bases at J, with 8 bases in the middle. This CDR3 region has 13 residues.

This clonotype was counted at least ten times. This rearrangement joins TRBV12-3 or TRBV12-4 to TRBJ1-1; 9 positions agree with TRBD1. This CDR3 contains 12 residues. V was clipped by 5 bases and J by 11 bases; unmatched bases: 6. This CDR3 reads CASSPGQGLAFF. CDR3 in DNA: TGTGCCAGCAGTCCGGGACAGGGCTTGGCTTTCTTT.

This clonotype came up many times. The rearrangement uses TRBV11-2 and TRBJ2-1; no clear D gene. The CDR3 has 10 residues. Germline lookup yields CDR1 SGHAT and CDR2 FQNNGV. Trimming removed 8 bases at V and 9 bases at J, with 8 bases between. The CDR3 DNA sequence: TGTGCCAGCGGAAAGGGTGAGCAGTTCTTC. Protein: CASGKGEQFF.

There are many counts of this clonotype. The chain is built from TRBV2 and TRBJ2-2; no clear D. Looked up from germline, CDR1 is SNHLY and CDR2 is FYNNEI. V was trimmed by 3 bases and J by 4 bases, leaving 9 bases between them. The CDR3 is 14 amino acids. The DNA of the CDR3 is TGTGCCAGCAGTGACCAGGAGATCACCGGGGAGCTGTTTTTT. It yields the protein CASSDQEITGELFF. The full variable domain, its missing parts supplied by reference TRBV2 and TRBJ2-2, is EPEVTQTPSHQVTQMGQEVILRCVPISNHLYFYWYRQILGQKVEFLVSFYNNEISEKSEIFDDQFSVERPDGSNFTLKIRSTKLEDSAMYFCASSDQEITGELFFGEGSRLTVL.